This T cell receptor (beta chain) was sequenced during a study of cytomegalovirus exposure and HLA in healthy donors. The wider study: A prior analysis found 95 million to 140 million unique TCR beta sequences from some 190 million T cells. Study-wide points: Follow-up analysis later connected one missense variant in DCLRE1C with trimming of TCR beta V- and J-genes.

With 60 Vbeta and 13 Jbeta primers, the PCR was carried out. Using immunoSEQ multiplex PCR, the repertoire was profiled, and TCRdb retains in-frame clones only, with some absent. The sample lists 100,000 to 150,000 clones, roughly 80% occurring once. About this clone: The antigen is not known.

The trim removed 10 bases at V and 0 bases at J, leaving 6 bases unmatched. The CDR3 is made up of 15 amino acids. Germline CDR1 ENHRY, CDR2 SYGVKD. The sequenced material came from PBMCs. The TCR sequence derives from a man aged 18 to 29 in good health and CMV-seropositive. The V gene is TRBV10-3, the J gene TRBJ1-4; the match to TRBD1 covers 9 bases. CDR3 residues: CATRDRDTTNEKLFF. DNA for the CDR3: TGTGCCACCCGGGACAGGGACACAACTAATGAAAAACTGTTTTTT.